This T cell receptor (beta chain) appears in the sequencing data of a study of T cells in Graves' hyperthyroidism and ophthalmopathy. Study-level results: A 13 V-J model separated ophthalmopathy from stable hyperthyroidism.

Patients were excluded for uncontrolled infection, other autoimmune disease, pregnancy or lactation. Every diagnosis used clinical symptoms, serum thyroxine and TRAb, thyroid ultrasound and orbital computed tomography. Approximately 9.3 ml of fresh peripheral blood supplied the PBMCs. From RNA transcripts, TCR beta CDR3 regions were amplified. The HTBI set primed first-round TCR CDR3 RT-PCR. MiXCR, applied by TCRdb to the multiplex PCR reads, yields one record per CDR3 protein. This table has under 600,000 distinct CDR3 sequences, about a sixth appearing once. Points on this clonotype: Its antigen is unknown.

The sequenced sample consisted of blood. The clonotype was recovered from a woman aged 40 to 50 with Graves' ophthalmopathy.

Written as DNA, the CDR3 is TGCGCCAGCAGCCGGGAAGGAACCAATCAGCCCCAGCATTTT. It yields the protein CASSREGTNQPQHF. The chain recombines TRBV4-3 with TRBJ1-5; unclear D gene. Looked up from germline, CDR1 is LGHNA and CDR2 is YSLEER. With 4 bases removed from V and 3 bases from J, the gap between germline ends came to 10 bases. The CDR3 length is 14 residues.